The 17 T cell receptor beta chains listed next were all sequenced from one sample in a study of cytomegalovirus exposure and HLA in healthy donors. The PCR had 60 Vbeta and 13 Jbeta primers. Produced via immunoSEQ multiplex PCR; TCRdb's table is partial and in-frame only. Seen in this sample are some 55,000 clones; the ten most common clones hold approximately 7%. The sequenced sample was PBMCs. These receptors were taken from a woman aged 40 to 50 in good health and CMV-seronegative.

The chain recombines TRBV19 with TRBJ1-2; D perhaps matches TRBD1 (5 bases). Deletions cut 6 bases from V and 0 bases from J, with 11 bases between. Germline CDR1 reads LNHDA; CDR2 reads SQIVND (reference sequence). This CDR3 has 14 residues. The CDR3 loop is CASRSVGPNYGYTF. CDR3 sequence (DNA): TGTGCCAGTAGATCAGTGGGGCCTAACTATGGCTACACCTTC.

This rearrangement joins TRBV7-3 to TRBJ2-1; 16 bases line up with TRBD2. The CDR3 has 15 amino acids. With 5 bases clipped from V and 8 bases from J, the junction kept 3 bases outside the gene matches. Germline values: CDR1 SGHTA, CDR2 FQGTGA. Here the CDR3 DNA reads TGTGCCAGCAGCCCCGGGACTAGCGGGAGGGATGAGCAGTTCTTC. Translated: CASSPGTSGRDEQFF. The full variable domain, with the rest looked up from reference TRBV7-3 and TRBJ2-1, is GAGVSQTPSNKVTEKGKYVELRCDPISGHTALYWYRQSLGQGPEFLIYFQGTGAADDSGLPNDRFFAVRPEGSVSTLKIQRTERGDSAVYLCASSPGTSGRDEQFFGPGTRLTVL.

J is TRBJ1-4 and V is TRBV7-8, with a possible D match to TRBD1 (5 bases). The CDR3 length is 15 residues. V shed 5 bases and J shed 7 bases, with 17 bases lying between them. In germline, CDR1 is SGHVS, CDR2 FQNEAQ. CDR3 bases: TGTGCCAGCAGCCCGGGGGGAGGGTCGAGTGAAAAACTGTTTTTT. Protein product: CASSPGGGSSEKLFF.

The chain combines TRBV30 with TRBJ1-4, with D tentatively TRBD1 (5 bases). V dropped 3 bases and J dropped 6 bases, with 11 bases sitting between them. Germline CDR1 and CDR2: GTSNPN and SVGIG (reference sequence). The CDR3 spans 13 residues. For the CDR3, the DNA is TGTGCCTGGAGCCTAGACAGTTATGAAAAACTGTTTTTT. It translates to CAWSLDSYEKLFF.

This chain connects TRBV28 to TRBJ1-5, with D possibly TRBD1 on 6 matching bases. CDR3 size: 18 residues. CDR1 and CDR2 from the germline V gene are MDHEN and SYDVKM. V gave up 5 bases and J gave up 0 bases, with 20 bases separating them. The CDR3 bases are TGTGCCAGCAGTCCCCGCGGGGGGGCCACCGATAGCAATCAGCCCCAGCATTTT. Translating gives CASSPRGGATDSNQPQHF.

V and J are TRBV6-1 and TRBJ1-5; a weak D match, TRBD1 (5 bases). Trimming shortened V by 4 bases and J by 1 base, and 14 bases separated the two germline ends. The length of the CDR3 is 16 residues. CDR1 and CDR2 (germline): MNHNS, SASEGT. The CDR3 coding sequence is TGTGCCAGCAGTGGGACCGGGGGGAACAGCAATCAGCCCCAGCATTTT. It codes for CASSGTGGNSNQPQHF.

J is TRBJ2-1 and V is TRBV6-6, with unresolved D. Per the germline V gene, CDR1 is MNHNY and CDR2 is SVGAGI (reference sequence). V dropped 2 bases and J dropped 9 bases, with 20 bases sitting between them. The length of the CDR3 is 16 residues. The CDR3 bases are TGTGCCAGCAGTTACCTAGAACCCCGAACTTCTACTGAGCAGTTCTTC. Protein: CASSYLEPRTSTEQFF.

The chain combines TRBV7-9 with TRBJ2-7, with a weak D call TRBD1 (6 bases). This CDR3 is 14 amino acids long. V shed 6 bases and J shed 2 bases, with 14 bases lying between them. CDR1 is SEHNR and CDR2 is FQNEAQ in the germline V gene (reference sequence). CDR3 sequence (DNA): TGTGCCAGCAGTACAACAGGGATTACCTACGAGCAGTACTTC. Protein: CASSTTGITYEQYF.

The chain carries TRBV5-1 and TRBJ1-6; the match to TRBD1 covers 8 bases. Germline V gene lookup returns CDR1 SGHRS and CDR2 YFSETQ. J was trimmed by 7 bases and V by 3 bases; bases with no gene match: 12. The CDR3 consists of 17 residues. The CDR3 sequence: CASSSGTGRGWNSPLHF. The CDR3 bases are TGCGCCAGCAGCTCCGGGACAGGCCGGGGGTGGAATTCACCCCTCCACTTT. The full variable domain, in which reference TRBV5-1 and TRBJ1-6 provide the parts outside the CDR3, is KAGVTQTPRYLIKTRGQQVTLSCSPISGHRSVSWYQQTPGQGLQFLFEYFSETQRNKGNFPGRFSGRQFSNSRSEMNVSTLELGDSALYLCASSSGTGRGWNSPLHFGNGTRLTVT.

The CDR3 DNA sequence: TGTGCCAGCAGCCCCCGGACAGGGGGCTTGGAGAGCAATCAGCCCCAGCATTTT. Translation: CASSPRTGGLESNQPQHF. This chain joins TRBV4-2 and TRBJ1-5, with 11 bases identical to TRBD1. The CDR3 runs 18 residues. Trimming at V came to 4 bases and at J to 1 base, leaving 9 bases not matched to a gene. Germline V gene data show CDR1 as LGHNA and CDR2 as YNFKEQ.

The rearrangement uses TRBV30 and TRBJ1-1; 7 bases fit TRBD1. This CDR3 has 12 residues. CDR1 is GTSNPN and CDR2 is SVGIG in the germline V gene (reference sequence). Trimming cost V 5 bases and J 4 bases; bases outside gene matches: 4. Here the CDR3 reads CAWVTGITEAFF. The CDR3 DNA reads TGTGCCTGGGTGACAGGGATCACTGAAGCTTTCTTT.

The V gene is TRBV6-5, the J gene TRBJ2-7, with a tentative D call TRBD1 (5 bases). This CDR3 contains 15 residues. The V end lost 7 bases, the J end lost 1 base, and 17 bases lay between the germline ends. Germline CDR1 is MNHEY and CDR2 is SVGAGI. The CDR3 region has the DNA TGTGCCAGCACCGACCGGGTCCAGGGATCCTACGAGCAGTACTTC. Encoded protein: CASTDRVQGSYEQYF.

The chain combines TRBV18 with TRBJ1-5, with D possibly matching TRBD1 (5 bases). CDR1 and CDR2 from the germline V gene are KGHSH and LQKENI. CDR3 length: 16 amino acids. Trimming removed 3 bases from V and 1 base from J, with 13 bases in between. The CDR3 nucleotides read TGTGCCAGCTCACCGGGCGTGGGGCAAAGCAATCAGCCCCAGCATTTT. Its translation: CASSPGVGQSNQPQHF.

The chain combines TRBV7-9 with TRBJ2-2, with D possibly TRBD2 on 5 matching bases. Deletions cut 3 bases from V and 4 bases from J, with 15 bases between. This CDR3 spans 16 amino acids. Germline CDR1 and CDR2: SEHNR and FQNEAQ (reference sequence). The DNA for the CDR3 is TGTGCCAGCAGCTTGGTTTCGGGGAGTATCACCGGGGAGCTGTTTTTT. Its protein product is CASSLVSGSITGELFF. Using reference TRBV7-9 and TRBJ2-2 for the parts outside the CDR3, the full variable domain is DTGVSQNPRHKITKRGQNVTFRCDPISEHNRLYWYRQTLGQGPEFLTYFQNEAQLEKSRLLSDRFSAERPKGSFSTLEIQRTEQGDSAMYLCASSLVSGSITGELFFGEGSRLTVL.

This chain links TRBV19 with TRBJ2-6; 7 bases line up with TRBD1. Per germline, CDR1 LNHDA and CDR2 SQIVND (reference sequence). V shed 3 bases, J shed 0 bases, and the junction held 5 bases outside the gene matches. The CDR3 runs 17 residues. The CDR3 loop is CASSIWTGTSGANVLTF. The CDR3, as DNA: TGTGCCAGTAGTATTTGGACAGGAACCTCTGGGGCCAACGTCCTGACTTTC.

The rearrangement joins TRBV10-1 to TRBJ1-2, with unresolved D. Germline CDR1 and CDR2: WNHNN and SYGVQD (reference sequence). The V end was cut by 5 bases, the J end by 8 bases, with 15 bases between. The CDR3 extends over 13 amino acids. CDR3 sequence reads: CASSLRVPGGYTF. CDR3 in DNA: TGCGCCAGCAGTCTCCGGGTCCCGGGGGGCTACACCTTC.

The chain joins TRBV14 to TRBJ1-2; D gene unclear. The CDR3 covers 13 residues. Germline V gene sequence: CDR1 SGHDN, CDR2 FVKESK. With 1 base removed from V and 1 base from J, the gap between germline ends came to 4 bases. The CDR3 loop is CASSQGVNYGYTF. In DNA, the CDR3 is TGTGCCAGCAGCCAAGGAGTTAACTATGGCTACACCTTC.